One sample yielded the 14 T cell receptor beta chains listed below, sequenced in a study of tumor and adjacent non-tumor tissue in lung cancer. Three rounds of nested PCR, following a modified ARM-PCR protocol, produced the TCRbeta library. MiXCR was run by TCRdb on the multiplex PCR reads, yielding one entry per CDR3 protein. The sample consists of around 74,000 distinct CDR3 sequences, around 70% of them appearing once. This sample's RNA came from whole unsorted tissue. Sequenced: lung tumor tissue. The receptors stem from a woman in her sixties or seventies with non-small cell lung cancer.

About this clonotype: One end of the junction varies from germline; a read error may be responsible. CDR3 nucleotides: TGCAGGGTTGGCCCTGGGCAGGGAAACAGTGAAGCTTTCTTT. It is translated as CRVGPGQGNSEAFF. The rearrangement links TRBV29-1 to TRBJ1-1, with a weak D call TRBD1 (5 bases). This CDR3 contains 14 residues. The germline gives CDR1 SQVTM, CDR2 ANQGSEA. Variable domain in full (rest from reference TRBV29-1 and TRBJ1-1): SAVISQKPSRDICQRGTSLTIQCQVDSQVTMMFWYRQQPGQSLTLIATANQGSEATYESGFVIDKFPISRPNLTFSTLTVSNMSPEDSSIYLCRVGPGQGNSEAFFGQGTRLTVV.

The chain links TRBV5-1 to TRBJ1-1, with D uncertain. V was pared by 1 base and J by 7 bases, with 11 bases between. Germline assignment: CDR1 SGHRS and CDR2 YFSETQ. CDR3 size: 13 residues. The CDR3 DNA is TGCGCCAGCAGCTTGAGTAGGTACGGTGAAGCTTTCTTT. Its protein product is CASSLSRYGEAFF.

This clonotype was observed a single time. Likely a read error: the CDR3 ends without its conserved phenylalanine or tryptophan. This sequence joins TRBV6-5 and TRBJ1-4; D remains ambiguous. Germline V CDR1 and CDR2: MNHEY, SVGAGI. The CDR3 contains 11 residues. DNA for the CDR3: TGTGCCAGTAGGAAGAATGAGAAACTGTTTTCT. It is translated as CASRKNEKLFS.

The table lists this clonotype with many counts. A much larger clone sits a single nucleotide away, making a read error possible. V usage is TRBV4-2 and J usage is TRBJ1-2; 9 nucleotides match TRBD1. Germline lookup yields CDR1 LGHNA and CDR2 YNFKEQ. This CDR3 has 15 amino acids. Trimming took 2 bases from V and 8 from J; bases not matched to a gene: 9. The CDR3 sequence is CASSQKDRGSRGYTF. CDR3 coding DNA: TGTGCCAGCAGCCAAAAGGACAGGGGCTCGAGAGGCTACACCTTC.

The chain links TRBV6-1 to TRBJ1-5; no clear D gene. The assigned J gene may be wrong: the sequence end matches TRBJ2-3 better. Looked up from germline, CDR1 is MNHNS and CDR2 is SASEGT. This CDR3 is built from 15 residues. The CDR3 DNA reads as TGTGCCAGCAGTGAATTGTTTATGAGAGTGTGGCCCCAGTATTTT. Translating it yields CASSELFMRVWPQYF.

A remark on this clonotype: A much more abundant neighbour one base away suggests this may be a read error. The rearrangement links TRBV20-1 to TRBJ2-3; perhaps TRBD1 as D (6 bases). CDR1 DFQATT and CDR2 SNEGSKA come from the germline V gene (reference sequence). The CDR3 sequence is 15 residues long. V dropped 5 bases and J dropped 1 base, with 16 bases sitting between them. The CDR3 DNA follows: TGCAGTGCTGCCCGACAGGAGGAAGGCACAGATACGCAGTATTTT. It specifies CSAARQEEGTDTQYF.

This clonotype was seen repeatedly, ten times or more. This chain uses TRBV20-1 with TRBJ1-6; D is ambiguous. Germline CDR1 reads DFQATT; CDR2 reads SNEGSKA (reference sequence). The germline V and J ends were trimmed by 0 bases and 8 bases, with 17 bases remaining between them. The CDR3 spans 16 residues. The CDR3 DNA reads TGCAGTGCTAGAGAAACGGCTCCGGGGAGGGATTCACCCCTCCACTTT. Its translation: CSARETAPGRDSPLHF.

The chain recombines TRBV28 with TRBJ2-2, with a possible D match to TRBD2 (6 bases). The CDR3 is 16 amino acids. V was trimmed by 3 bases and J by 10 bases, leaving 21 bases between them. Per germline, CDR1 MDHEN and CDR2 SYDVKM. This CDR3 is CASSFPRRGGTEELFF. The CDR3 DNA sequence: TGTGCCAGCAGTTTCCCCAGGAGGGGTGGCACAGAGGAGCTGTTTTTT.

V gene TRBV5-1 combines with J gene TRBJ2-7; possibly TRBD1 or TRBD2 for D (5 bases each). Germline CDR1 SGHRS, CDR2 YFSETQ. This CDR3 spans 12 amino acids. V lost 3 bases to trimming and J lost 12 bases, with 16 bases between them. CDR3 bases: TGCGCCAGCAGCTCCGGGGCCGATAATCGGTACTTC. Its protein product is CASSSGADNRYF.

Comment on this clonotype: A much larger clonotype is one base distant, so this may be a read error. The chain employs TRBV5-4 and TRBJ2-5; the D call may be TRBD1 or TRBD2 (5 bases each). The germline V gene encodes CDR1 SGHNT and CDR2 YYREEE (reference sequence). Trimming cost V 4 bases and J 5 bases, with 12 bases left between them. The CDR3 covers 13 residues. The CDR3 DNA follows: TGTGCCAGCAGCGTGGGGGAAATGGAGACCCAGTACTTC. This translates into CASSVGEMETQYF. Drawing the rest from reference TRBV5-4 and TRBJ2-5, the complete variable domain is ETGVTQSPTHLIKTRGQQVTLRCSSQSGHNTVSWYQQALGQGPQFIFQYYREEENGRGNFPPRFSGLQFPNYSSELNVNALELDDSALYLCASSVGEMETQYFGPGTRLLVL.

Note on this clonotype: The junction departs from the called germline gene at one end, perhaps through a read error. The V and J genes are TRBV29-1 and TRBJ2-5; D may correspond to TRBD1 or TRBD2 (6 bases each). The CDR3 loop spans 12 amino acids. Germline CDR1 reads SQVTM; CDR2 reads ANQGSEA. The CDR3 region has the DNA TGCAGCGTTAGGGGGGTCCAAGGGACCCAGTACTTC. This translates into CSVRGVQGTQYF.

This clonotype was found many times. The rearrangement links TRBV24-1 to TRBJ2-2; D is unclear. Germline values: CDR1 KGHDR, CDR2 SFDVKD. The CDR3 sequence is 13 residues long. V was cut by 8 bases and J by 0 bases, with 6 bases left in between. This CDR3 is CATTGPNTGELFF. The CDR3 DNA follows: TGTGCCACCACCGGCCCGAACACCGGGGAGCTGTTTTTT.

Concerning this clonotype: With a much larger clone just one base away, this may be a read error. Written as DNA, the CDR3 is TGTGCCAGCAGCTTAAGGCCAACTAGCGGGAGGGAAACCGGGGAGCTGTTTTTT. Translated, it gives CASSLRPTSGRETGELFF. V gene TRBV7-3 combines with J gene TRBJ2-2, with 13 bases aligning to TRBD2. The V gene's germline CDR1 is SGHTA and CDR2 FQGTGA. J lost 5 bases, V lost 1 base, and 7 bases had no gene match. The CDR3 has 18 residues.

The rearrangement joins TRBV4-1 to TRBJ1-5; the match to TRBD1 covers 7 bases. The trim removed 0 bases at V and 10 bases at J, leaving 9 bases unmatched. Germline V gene sequence: CDR1 MGHRA, CDR2 YSYEKL. The CDR3 length is 15 residues. DNA of the CDR3: TGCGCCAGCAGCCAAGAGAAGACAGGGATTCAACCCCAGCATTTT. It encodes CASSQEKTGIQPQHF.